This T cell receptor beta chain appears in the sequencing data of a study of cytomegalovirus exposure and HLA in healthy donors (dated by TCRdb to 2016 to 2017). Turning to the overall study: According to an earlier analysis of a few hundred of the donors, roughly 180 million T cells yielded roughly 110 million unique TCR beta sequences and about 300 Gb of sequence data. An early release covering more than 500 HLA-typed donors comprised roughly 300 gigabases of sequencing data and 85 million to 100 million unique TCR sequences. Among the roughly 380 genotyped donors, about 83% belonged to the genetic ancestry cluster associated with self-reported Caucasian donors. The study aimed to test whether signatures of past pathogen exposure could be identified by cataloging public T cell receptors. The study profiled the T cell repertoires of hundreds of subjects by immunosequencing and related them to cytomegalovirus serostatus. In addition to the first cohort of approximately 670 subjects, a separate validation cohort of approximately 130 different subjects was used. High-throughput TCR immunosequencing, statistical association of individual TCRs with disease status, and machine learning were combined to predict cytomegalovirus infection status. A later analysis re-examined previously published TCR beta repertoires from over 500 donors and added high-resolution HLA genotyping to investigate patterns of TCR occurrence. The later analysis used no new phenotypic data to find candidate immune exposures, relying instead on TCR beta sequences and their occurrence across donors. An earlier analysis of roughly 580 of the donors used high-throughput TCR beta sequencing to judge whether each TCR beta V gene segment behaved as functional or pseudogenic. Donor age, sex, ethnicity and CMV serostatus were compiled alongside the repertoire data. A later genetic analysis used genome-wide SNP genotypes for about 65% of the 666 donors, treating that subset as a discovery cohort. All discovery cohort repertoires had been generated on a single sequencing platform. HLA typing covered class I and class II loci at four-digit resolution. Typing coverage varied by locus: 629-630 donors for A, B, C, DRB1 and DQB1; roughly 510 for DQA1; more than 600 for DPA1; about 450 for DPB1. Because of strong linkage in the cohort, 4 to 6 DR-DQ haplotypes were treated as single units for association and clustering. On average, 235,054 unique TCR beta nucleotide sequences were sequenced per donor among 398 genotyped donors of the cohort, with around 19% of those sequences being non-productive. Beyond this particular receptor, the publication reports: In a later analysis, HLA-associated TCR beta chains showed more clonal expansion and lower generation probabilities than non-associated chains that were equally common. In a later analysis, the rate of TCR association differed among HLA loci, with DRB1 alleles having the most associated TCRs and HLA-C alleles having the fewest. The sequencing pipeline was judged likely to have produced a cluster of highly shared sequence variants as a technical artifact. In a later genetic analysis, fewer N-insertions in productive TCRs were reported among donors in an Asian-associated ancestry cluster than the 666-donor mean. A further reported finding was that TCR beta sequences accurately predicted the HLA-A and HLA-B alleles for most subjects in the first cohort. In both the original and validation cohorts, the classifier was reported to diagnose cytomegalovirus status with high specificity and sensitivity. Because counts were too low, roughly 18 rarely observed V segments, including chromosome 9 orphons, were left out of the earlier analysis of 587 of the donors. The study listed 164 TCR beta chains as associated with cytomegalovirus. Because HLA typing was missing for some donors at each locus, association tests included only the typed subset. Most TCR sequences were seen in very few donors, while some public TCRs were found in many individuals. In a later genetic analysis, a missense DCLRE1C variant was associated with V-gene and J-gene trimming of TCR beta chains, and the association was replicated in an independent cohort. Several of the top co-occurrence clusters appeared to be linked to parvovirus B19, influenza, CMV and Epstein-Barr virus, according to a later analysis. In vitro tests confirmed that a few of the cytomegalovirus-associated TCR beta chains recognize cytomegalovirus antigens. According to the authors, the approach could potentially be generalized to other disease states and immunological phenotypes. In an earlier analysis of some 640 of the donors, most TCR beta V segments were observed in productive rearrangements about 87% or about 30% of the time, broadly matching IMGT annotations. Some IMGT-functional V segments, including TRBV6-2 and TRBV6-3, could not be distinguished by the 87-base-pair reads and were therefore excluded. Linkage disequilibrium might explain the correlated functional status among segregating V segments, but an unknown experimental factor could not be ruled out. The cohort was sequenced for TCR beta chains only, and without alpha or paired-chain data the features that could be detected were limited. Specific HLA alleles were associated with about 17,000 TCR beta sequences at a false discovery rate of 0.05 in a later analysis. In a later analysis, most CMV-associated TCR beta chains were found to appear HLA-restricted, with HLA associations seemingly driven largely by CMV exposure. For the cohort, immune exposure information was limited to CMV serostatus. When HLA alleles, especially DR and DQ, strongly co-occurred, attributing TCR associations to individual alleles was difficult. Presence/absence analyses assumed roughly uniform sequencing depth across donors, an assumption that may not hold.

Libraries were made using the immunoSEQ multiplex PCR assay. A mixture of 60 forward primers for TCR Vbeta segments and 13 reverse primers for TCR Jbeta segments was used in the multiplex PCR. The CDR3 region of rearranged TCR beta genes was amplified from genomic DNA with a multiplex PCR assay. On the Illumina HiSeq System, the amplified TCR beta libraries were sequenced as 87-base-pair reads. The original methods were these. A later analysis tallied 70 million to 100 million unique TCR beta chains across the approximately 670 repertoires, and roughly 11 million of those chains were shared by two or more donors. A nearest-neighbor algorithm error-corrected the raw reads and collapsed the reads into unique sequences, merging closely related sequences to remove PCR and sequencing errors. CDR3 sequences were aligned to IMGT reference sequences to assign V, D and J gene segments. Each retained sequence needed at least a six-nucleotide match to both a V gene segment and a J gene segment. A rearrangement counted as productive if the CDR3 had no stop codons and remained in frame with V and J, and every other rearrangement counted as non-productive. CDR3 was defined by IMGT convention, running from the second conserved V-encoded cysteine to the conserved J-encoded phenylalanine. The earlier analysis of some 600 of the donors excluded sequences that lacked an unambiguous match to a single V gene segment. An earlier analysis of fewer than 650 of the donors classified V segments as functional when productive rearrangements were above 56.7% and as segregating when the standard deviation between donors was above 5%. A statistical classification framework was developed to diagnose cytomegalovirus status using the catalog of TCR beta chain sequences. In a later analysis, V and J genes were assigned by comparing TCR nucleotide sequences against IMGT/GENE-DB human TR gene sequences. Using the TCRdist pipeline, a later analysis assigned CDR3 sequences along with most-parsimonious VDJ recombination scenarios. In a later analysis, each TCR beta chain was defined by its CDR3 amino acid sequence together with its V-gene family, and reads without a unique V-gene family were excluded. To address suspected cross-contamination and a sequencing artifact, a later analysis removed 450 to 700 highly shared, low-generation-probability nucleotide sequences. A later analysis calculated a clonal expansion index for each public chain from normalized within-repertoire ranks of inferred template counts. In a later analysis, generation probabilities were computed using a VDJ recombination model fitted to out-of-frame rearrangements, and the results were checked against IGoR. Hypergeometric tests were used in a later analysis to score TCR-TCR, TCR-HLA and TCR-CMV co-occurrence, with a repertoire-size bias correction applied to the TCR pairs. A later analysis estimated false discovery rates by permuting HLA or CMV assignments 20 times. In a later analysis, co-occurring TCRs were grouped with DBSCAN, and TCRdist sequence similarity was added when clustering was performed within HLA-allele-positive subsets. Repertoires with fewer than 30,000 or more than 120,000 public chains were left out of co-occurrence clustering, as were five repertoires with anomalous nucleotide sharing. The clones in this table, taken by TCRdb from immuneACCESS, are in-frame only. Not every clone is retained; where verified, under half of the shortfall comes from an unresolved V gene, and the cause of the rest is unknown. That table supplies the V and J calls and clone size; D and trimming were determined from the DNA. The sample includes 150,000 to 200,000 clones, with approximately 85% observed a single time. 2% to 2.5% of the sample belongs to the ten largest clones.

About this clone itself: There is no known antigen for this receptor. Base qualities are not recorded, but no much larger clone differs from it by a single base.

From the cysteine up to the phenylalanine, the CDR3 has a length of 15 residues. The kept DNA is CDR3 alone, 45 bases in frame from the first base. CDR1 and CDR2 are read off the germline V gene as MNHNS and SASEGT. Germline trimming: 9 bases from V, 2 bases from J; junction bases outside gene matches: 9. The cohort comprised some 730 healthy bone marrow donors. All cohort members were sampled while nominally healthy, although unrecorded immune exposures were likely present. The donor was CMV seropositive and was included in the group of 250 to 350 seropositive cohort members. A peripheral blood sample was provided by each donor, and peripheral blood mononuclear cells were used for TCR beta sequencing. Genomic DNA extraction from the blood cell samples was performed with the Qiagen DNeasy Blood Extraction Kit.

The sample comprised PBMCs. The V and J genes are TRBV6-1 and TRBJ2-2, and 7 junctional nucleotides match TRBD1. The sequence came from a man younger than 35 in good health and CMV-seropositive. The CDR3: CASPTGTVNTGELFF. Read as DNA, the sequence is TGTGCCAGTCCCACCGGGACAGTAAACACCGGGGAGCTGTTTTTT.